This T cell receptor (beta chain) was recovered during a study of technical replicates of blood from several donors. Deletions cut 4 bases from V and 3 bases from J, with 16 bases between. The CDR3 totals 15 residues. The germline gives CDR1 SGHRS, CDR2 YFSETQ. Produced via immunoSEQ multiplex PCR; TCRdb's table is partial and in-frame only. The table shows 10,000 to 15,000 clones, with more than 75% occurring only once. This receptor was taken from a human donor in good health. The rearrangement uses TRBV5-1 and TRBJ1-1; D possibly corresponds to TRBD1 (6 bases). The sequenced sample consisted of PBMCs. DNA for the CDR3: TGCGCCAGCAGCCCCAGACAGGAGCTAGACACTGAAGCTTTCTTT. It specifies CASSPRQELDTEAFF. The full variable domain, its missing parts supplied by reference TRBV5-1 and TRBJ1-1, is KAGVTQTPRYLIKTRGQQVTLSCSPISGHRSVSWYQQTPGQGLQFLFEYFSETQRNKGNFPGRFSGRQFSNSRSEMNVSTLELGDSALYLCASSPRQELDTEAFFGQGTRLTVV.